This T cell receptor (beta chain) is drawn from a study of radiotherapy plus CTLA-4 blockade in lung cancer. Overall study: Objective response was observed in about 19% of patients, and disease control in roughly 31%. Study outcomes and limitations: After radiotherapy and ipilimumab, tumor-derived clones expanded in peripheral blood. In blood, early T cell clone dynamics reportedly predicted response best, together with interferon-beta.

The CDR3 extends over 15 amino acids. CDR1 and CDR2 from the germline V gene are LGHNA and YNFKEQ. V was clipped by 9 bases and J by 3 bases, with 18 bases between them. Sequencing was performed with immunoSEQ multiplex PCR; in TCRdb, only in-frame clones are kept and a portion is missing. The sample consists of approximately 30,000 clones, approximately 75% of them appearing once. Patients in the study, people with chemo-refractory metastatic non-small-cell lung cancer, received focal radiation plus ipilimumab CTLA-4 blockade. Of note for this clone: Its antigen is not known.

Sequenced material: peripheral blood, taken from a patient treated with radiotherapy plus ipilimumab. The rearrangement uses TRBV4-2 and TRBJ2-1; possible D gene TRBD2, 5 bases. The source is a human donor with non-small cell lung cancer that progressed on radiotherapy plus ipilimumab. The CDR3 nucleotides read TGTGCCAGTCGCCCGGAGGCGACCTTCTACAATGAGCAGTTCTTC. This codes for CASRPEATFYNEQFF.